This T cell receptor (beta chain) derives from a study of cytotoxic CD8 clonotypes in ibrutinib-treated CLL. V lost 0 bases, J lost 7 bases, and 5 bases stayed unmatched. This CDR3 comprises 15 residues. Germline V lookup: CDR1 SGHTA, CDR2 FQGNSA. Study results and caveats: Public clonotypes (which were uncommon) either contracted or remained stable on treatment.

Turning to this clone: Its target is unknown.

Depth targeted 1 in 200,000 to 1 in 1 million T cells, averaging 10x coverage per clonotype. Method: immunoSEQ multiplex PCR; TCRdb's copy keeps in-frame clones and lacks some. The sample holds approximately 340,000 clones, 67% seen once. The TCR originated in a human donor with chronic lymphocytic leukemia. The material sequenced was PBMCs, taken after 36 months of ibrutinib treatment. The V and J genes are TRBV7-2 and TRBJ2-4; TRBD1 agrees at 8 bases. CDR3 DNA: TGTGCCAGCAGCTTAGCGGCAGGGGGCCCCAACATTCAGTACTTC. This gives the protein CASSLAAGGPNIQYF.